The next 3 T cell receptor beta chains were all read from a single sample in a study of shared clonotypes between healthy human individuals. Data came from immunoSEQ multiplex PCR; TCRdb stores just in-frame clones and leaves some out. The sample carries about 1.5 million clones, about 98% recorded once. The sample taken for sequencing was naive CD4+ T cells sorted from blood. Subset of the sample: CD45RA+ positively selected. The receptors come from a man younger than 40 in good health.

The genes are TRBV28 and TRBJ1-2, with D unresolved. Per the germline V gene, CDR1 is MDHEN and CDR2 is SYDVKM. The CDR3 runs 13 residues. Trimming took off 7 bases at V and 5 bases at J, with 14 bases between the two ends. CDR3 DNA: TGTGCCAGCACGGTCCGGGAGGGTTATGGCTACACCTTC. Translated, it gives CASTVREGYGYTF.

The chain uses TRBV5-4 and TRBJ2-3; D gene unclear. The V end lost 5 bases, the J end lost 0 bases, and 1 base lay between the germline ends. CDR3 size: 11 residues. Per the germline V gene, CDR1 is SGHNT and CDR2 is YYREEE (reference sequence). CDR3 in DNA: TGTGCCAGCAGAAGCACAGATACGCAGTATTTT. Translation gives CASRSTDTQYF.

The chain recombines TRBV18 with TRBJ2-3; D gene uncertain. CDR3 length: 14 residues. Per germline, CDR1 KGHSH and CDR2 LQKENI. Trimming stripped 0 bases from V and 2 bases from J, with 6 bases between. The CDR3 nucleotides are TGTGCCAGCTCACCACCGAGCGACACAGATACGCAGTATTTT. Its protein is CASSPPSDTDTQYF.